This T cell receptor beta chain was identified in a study of blood T cells in healthy people across ages. V trimming: 1 base; J trimming: 5 bases; junction bases outside the gene matches: 7. The V gene's germline CDR1 is MNHNS and CDR2 SASEGT. The CDR3 has 15 residues. Alongside a J-beta primer mix, a sample-barcoded 5' primer served in a second PCR lasting about 7 to 12 cycles. TCRdb analysed the 5' RACE reads with MiXCR anew, one entry per CDR3 protein. The sample has some 900,000 distinct CDR3 sequences, around 48% seen once. The source of this sequence is a man aged 30-40 years in good health. The rearrangement links TRBV6-1 to TRBJ2-7, with 8 bases matching TRBD1. Sample: blood. For the CDR3, the DNA is TGTGCCAGCAGTGAAGGCGGGCAGGGGGCCCACGAGCAGTACTTC. Encoded protein: CASSEGGQGAHEQYF.